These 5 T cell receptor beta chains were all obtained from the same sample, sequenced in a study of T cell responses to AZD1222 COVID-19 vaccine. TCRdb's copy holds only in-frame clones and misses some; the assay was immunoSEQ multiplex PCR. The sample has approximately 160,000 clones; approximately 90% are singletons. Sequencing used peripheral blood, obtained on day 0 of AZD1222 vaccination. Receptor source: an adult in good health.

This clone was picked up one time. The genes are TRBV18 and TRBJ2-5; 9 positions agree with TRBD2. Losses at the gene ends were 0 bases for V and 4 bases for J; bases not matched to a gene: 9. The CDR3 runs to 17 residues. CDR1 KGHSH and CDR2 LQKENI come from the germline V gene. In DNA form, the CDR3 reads TGTGCCAGCTCACCACCGAGCGGGGGGCCGGAGGGAGAGACCCAGTACTTC. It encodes CASSPPSGGPEGETQYF.

The CDR3 is CASISARAPGELFF. CDR3 coding DNA: TGTGCCAGCATAAGCGCGAGGGCCCCCGGGGAGCTGTTTTTT. The chain employs TRBV6-4 and TRBJ2-2, with D possibly being TRBD2 (5 bases). The CDR3 covers 14 residues. Trimming stripped 7 bases from V and 6 bases from J, with 15 bases between. Germline CDR1 MRHNA, CDR2 SNTAGT.

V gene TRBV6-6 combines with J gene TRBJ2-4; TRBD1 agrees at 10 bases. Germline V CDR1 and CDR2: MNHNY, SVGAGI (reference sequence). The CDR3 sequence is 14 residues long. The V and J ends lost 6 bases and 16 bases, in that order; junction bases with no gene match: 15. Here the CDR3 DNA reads TGTGCCAGCAGCAAACCCGGGACAGGGGAAAAAAGTTACTTC. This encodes CASSKPGTGEKSYF.

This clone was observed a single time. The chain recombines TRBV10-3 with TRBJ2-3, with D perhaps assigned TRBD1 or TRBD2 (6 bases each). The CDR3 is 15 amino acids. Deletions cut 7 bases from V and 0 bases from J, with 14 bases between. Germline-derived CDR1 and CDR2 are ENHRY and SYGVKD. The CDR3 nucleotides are TGTGCCATCAATAGCCAGGGGACTAGCACAGATACGCAGTATTTT. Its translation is CAINSQGTSTDTQYF.

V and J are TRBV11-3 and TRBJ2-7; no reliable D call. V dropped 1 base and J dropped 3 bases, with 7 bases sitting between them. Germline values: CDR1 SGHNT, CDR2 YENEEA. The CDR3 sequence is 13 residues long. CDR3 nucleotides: TGTGCCAGCAGCTTAGTTTCCGGCTACGAGCAGTACTTC. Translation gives CASSLVSGYEQYF.